Sequencing of this TCR beta chain was carried out in a study of blood T cell repertoires in COVID-19. Study background: Sites in the United States, Italy and Spain provided acute and convalescent COVID-19 samples.

This CDR3 contains 15 residues. V was shortened by 7 bases and J by 3 bases, with 15 bases between the two germline ends. CDR1 is MNHEY, CDR2 SVGAGI, per germline. Per the authors' pipeline: Amplified reference gene primers provided the basis for estimating nucleated cell counts. This table comes from immunoSEQ multiplex PCR, and its TCRdb copy is limited to in-frame clones, with some not included. V, J and clone size are those of that table, while D and trimming were read from the DNA. The profile covers about 200,000 clones, with more than 70% appearing a single time and around 6% taken by the ten largest. Donors were grouped by their self-reported clinical history.

The specimen sequenced was PBMCs or T cells enriched from blood (not recorded which). The source is a man in his forties or fifties with acute COVID-19. The rearrangement joins TRBV6-5 to TRBJ2-2; D may be TRBD2 (7 bases). CDR3 bases: TGTGCCAGCACCCCGGGGGGCGCAGACACCGGGGAGCTGTTTTTT. This encodes CASTPGGADTGELFF.